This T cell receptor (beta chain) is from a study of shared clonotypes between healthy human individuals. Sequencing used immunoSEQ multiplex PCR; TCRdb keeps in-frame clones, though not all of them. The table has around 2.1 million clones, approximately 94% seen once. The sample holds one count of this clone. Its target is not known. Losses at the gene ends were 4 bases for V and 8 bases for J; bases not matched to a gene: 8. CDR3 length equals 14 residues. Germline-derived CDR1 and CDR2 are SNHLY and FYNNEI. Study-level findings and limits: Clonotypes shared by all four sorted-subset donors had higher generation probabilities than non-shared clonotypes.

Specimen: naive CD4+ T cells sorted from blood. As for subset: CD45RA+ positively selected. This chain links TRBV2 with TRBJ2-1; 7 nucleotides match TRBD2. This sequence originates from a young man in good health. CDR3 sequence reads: CASSVGGSNHEQFF. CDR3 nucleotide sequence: TGTGCCAGCAGTGTCGGCGGGAGTAACCATGAGCAGTTCTTC.